The text below deals with one T cell receptor (beta chain). V dropped 4 bases and J dropped 5 bases, with 15 bases sitting between them. This CDR3 comprises 14 residues. Germline lookup yields CDR1 SGHDT and CDR2 YYEEEE. Cells sorted as Tregs were CD4+, CD25+ and CD127-/low. Full-length variable regions came from constant-region reverse primers plus semi-nested Nested Universal Primer A PCR. TCRdb itself ran the 5' RACE reads through MiXCR, one entry per CDR3 protein. This repertoire shows about 9,000 distinct CDR3 sequences, under 40% found once; its top ten account for 5.6%. V and J are TRBV5-6 and TRBJ1-1, with a tentative D call TRBD1 (5 bases). Sequencing used Tregs sorted from blood. This sequence originates from a female donor with breast cancer. The CDR3 loop is CASSLQGFRTEAFF. CDR3 DNA sequence: TGTGCCAGCAGCCTCCAGGGCTTTCGGACTGAAGCTTTCTTT.